The TCR beta chain under discussion was sequenced for a study of graft-versus-host responses after intestinal transplantation. Study background: As for transplant type, recipients had multivisceral, liver-intestinal, or isolated intestinal grafts. Each patient got anti-thymocyte globulin induction, then tacrolimus and steroids for roughly 3 years.

CDR1 is MNHEY, CDR2 SMNVEV, per germline (reference sequence). V gave up 0 bases and J gave up 3 bases, with 12 bases separating them. There are 16 residues in the CDR3. The study's findings and limits: Marrow from the recipient contained GvH clones, some of which had appeared first in ileum or blood.

TCRdb's copy holds only in-frame clones and misses some; the assay was immunoSEQ multiplex PCR. Of approximately 99,000 clones listed, roughly 91% are singletons. A word on this clone: Its antigen is currently unknown.

The rearrangement joins TRBV27 to TRBJ2-4; perhaps TRBD2 as D (6 bases). Sequencing used unstimulated CD4+ T cells sorted from spleen or lymph node cells, obtained before transplant. The source of this sequence is a human donor who was the organ donor for an intestinal transplant. The CDR3 nucleotides are TGTGCCAGCAGTTTATCGCAAAGGGGAGGCAAAAACATTCAGTACTTC. Protein product: CASSLSQRGGKNIQYF.